The clone carrying this T cell receptor beta chain turned up a few times. The CDR3 totals 15 residues. The J segment lost 7 bases and the V segment lost 3 bases, leaving 8 bases of the junction unmatched. CDR1 is MDHEN and CDR2 is SYDVKM in the germline V gene. This record comes from a study of blood T cell repertoires in COVID-19. In the source study's methods: How many nucleated cells were present was estimated from reference gene primer amplification. The protocol was immunoSEQ multiplex PCR, while the TCRdb copy is restricted to in-frame clones and leaves out a portion. V and J calls and clone size come straight from that table; D and trimming were deduced from the DNA. The sample lists 250,000 to 300,000 clones; around 80% were seen once.

This receptor was obtained from an elderly man with acute or convalescent COVID-19. The sample was peripheral blood. This sequence joins TRBV28 and TRBJ2-7; 11 bases line up with TRBD2. The CDR3 DNA follows: TGTGCCAGCAGTTTTGATATCTTAGCGGGAGGGGAGCAGTACTTC. It yields the protein CASSFDILAGGEQYF.